The rows below give T cell receptor beta chains drawn from one sample of a study of blood T cell repertoires in COVID-19. Repertoires were generated with immunoSEQ multiplex PCR, while TCRdb's copy carries only in-frame clones and drops some. In the table there are about 210,000 clones, 75% to 90% of which are singletons. The sample consisted of peripheral blood. The receptors shown here come from a middle-aged man with acute or convalescent COVID-19. CDR3s include the opening cysteine and the closing phenylalanine or tryptophan. A D gene is named only where the DNA matches it firmly. Rows give clone size only sometimes, using once, few, many, or a class for an expanded clone.

.	TRBV7-8	TRBD2	TRBJ2-7	TGTGCCAGCAGCTCTCTATTATCAGCGGGGGGGCCCGAGCAGTACTTC	CASSSLLSAGGPEQYF
.	TRBV5-6	.	TRBJ1-3	TGTGCCAGCAGCTCCCAACCGGGCTCTGGAAACACCATATATTTT	CASSSQPGSGNTIYF
.	TRBV7-3	.	TRBJ2-1	TGTGCCAGCAGCTCCCACCAGGGCGGGACGGCCAAGTTCTTC	CASSSHQGGTAKFF
.	TRBV5-5	TRBD1	TRBJ1-6	TGTGCCAGCAGCTTTGGGGGGCCGGGACAGCCAAATTCACCCCTCCACTTT	CASSFGGPGQPNSPLHF
.	TRBV6-1	TRBD1	TRBJ2-3	TGTGCCAGCAGTGGAGGGGGCTGGGAGCACACAGATACGCAGTATTTT	CASSGGGWEHTDTQYF
.	TRBV7-9	.	TRBJ1-1	TGTGCCAGCAGCGAACTAGTGAACACTGAAGCTTTCTTT	CASSELVNTEAFF
.	TRBV2	TRBD1	TRBJ2-2	TGTGCCAGCAAGGAGGGACAGGGGGTCACCGGGGAGCTGTTTTTT	CASKEGQGVTGELFF
.	TRBV19	TRBD2	TRBJ2-5	TGTGCCAGTAGTATAGAGACTAGCGGGATTCAAGAGACCCAGTACTTC	CASSIETSGIQETQYF
.	TRBV5-8	.	TRBJ2-5	TGTGCCACCAACAGGGTGCAAGAGACCCAGTACTTC	CATNRVQETQYF
.	TRBV10-3	.	TRBJ1-4	TGTGCCATCAGTGAGTCGTCTGGAAGGGGTGAAAAACTGTTTTTT	CAISESSGRGEKLFF
.	TRBV29-1	TRBD2	TRBJ2-7	TGCAGCGTTGAGTCAGCGGGGGACTACGAGCAGTACTTC	CSVESAGDYEQYF
.	TRBV9	.	TRBJ2-1	TGTGCCAGCAGCGCCCCCCCTAGCAATGAGCAGTTCTTC	CASSAPPSNEQFF
.	TRBV28	.	TRBJ1-3	TGTGCCAGCAGTCTCTTCGCGCTCCAGGGTCTGGGAAACACCATATATTTT	CASSLFALQGLGNTIYF
.	TRBV7-3	TRBD1	TRBJ1-1	TGTGCCAGCAGTTCCGGGACAGGGGGGACTGAAGCTTTCTTT	CASSSGTGGTEAFF
.	TRBV11-2	.	TRBJ1-1	TGTGCCAGCAGCATCGTACAGGGACTGAACACTGAAGCTTTCTTT	CASSIVQGLNTEAFF
few	TRBV19	TRBD1	TRBJ1-3	TGTGCCAGTAGCCCGGGACAGTCTCCCTCTGGAAACACCATATATTTT	CASSPGQSPSGNTIYF
.	TRBV5-6	TRBD2	TRBJ2-3	TGTGCCAGCAGCTTGTCTAGGACTAGCGGTGCAGATACGCAGTATTTT	CASSLSRTSGADTQYF
.	TRBV5-5	TRBD1	TRBJ1-1	TGTGCCAGCAGCCCTGAGACAGGGTGGGATACTGAAGCTTTCTTT	CASSPETGWDTEAFF
.	TRBV7-9	TRBD1	TRBJ1-1	TGTGCCAGCAGATATGGACAGGGGGCCTTCCTCACTGAAGCTTTCTTT	CASRYGQGAFLTEAFF
few	TRBV5-1	TRBD1	TRBJ1-4	TGCGCCAGCAGCTTCTCCGGGACAGGGGGTGAAAAACTGTTTTTT	CASSFSGTGGEKLFF
.	TRBV5-1	.	TRBJ2-1	TGCGCCAGCAGCTTGGCCAGGCGGACTTCCTACAATGAGCAGTTCTTC	CASSLARRTSYNEQFF
.	TRBV10-3	TRBD1	TRBJ1-4	TGTGCCATCAGTGCGGGGAACAGGGGGCTTTCTTGGGCAACTAATGAAAAACTGTTTTTT	CAISAGNRGLSWATNEKLFF
.	TRBV18	TRBD1	TRBJ2-3	TGTGCCAGCTCACCACCGGGACAGGGGGCAACAGATACGCAGTATTTT	CASSPPGQGATDTQYF
.	TRBV5-1	.	TRBJ1-5	TGCGCCAGCAGCGAATACAGCTCTGATCAGCCCCAGCATTTT	CASSEYSSDQPQHF
few	TRBV3-1/TRBV3-2	TRBD1	TRBJ1-1	TGTGCCAGCAGCCTACCGGGACAGGACACTGAAGCTTTCTTT	CASSLPGQDTEAFF
.	TRBV7-2	.	TRBJ1-2	TGTGCCAGCAGCCCAGGGAACTATGGCTACACCTTC	CASSPGNYGYTF
.	TRBV18	TRBD1	TRBJ2-3	TGTGCCAGCTCGTACAACAGGGGGGAGACAGATACGCAGTATTTT	CASSYNRGETDTQYF
.	TRBV30	TRBD2	TRBJ2-3	TGTGCCTGGGCAAAGCGGGACACAGATACGCAGTATTTT	CAWAKRDTDTQYF
.	TRBV5-5	TRBD1	TRBJ1-5	TGTGCCAGCAGCTTGGGGGACAACAGGGGGAATCAGCCCCAGCATTTT	CASSLGDNRGNQPQHF
.	TRBV11-2	TRBD1	TRBJ1-5	TGTGCCAGCAGCTTGGACAGGGGGAAACAGCCCCAGCATTTT	CASSLDRGKQPQHF
.	TRBV6-2/TRBV6-3	.	TRBJ2-7	TGTGCCAGCAGTTACCCGGGAACCCCAATCGAGCAGTACTTC	CASSYPGTPIEQYF
.	TRBV11-3	TRBD2	TRBJ2-1	TGTGCCAGCAGCTTAGACGCTCTAGAGGGAGGGGTTGGTGAGCAGTTCTTC	CASSLDALEGGVGEQFF
.	TRBV5-1	TRBD2	TRBJ2-1	TGCGCCAGCAGCCTGACTAGCGGGGTTTACAATGAGCAGTTCTTC	CASSLTSGVYNEQFF
.	TRBV10-2	TRBD2	TRBJ2-3	TGCGCCAGCAGTGAGACTAGCGGGAACCCAGATACGCAGTATTTT	CASSETSGNPDTQYF
.	TRBV7-9	.	TRBJ2-6	TGTGCCAGCAGCCCGACCTGGGCAGGCTCCCCTTCTGGGGCCAACGTCCTGACTTTC	CASSPTWAGSPSGANVLTF
.	TRBV5-1	.	TRBJ1-4	TGCGCCAGCAGCTTGGTCCAGGGAGGGAGCAATGAAAAACTGTTTTTT	CASSLVQGGSNEKLFF
.	TRBV29-1	TRBD1	TRBJ1-2	TGCAGCGTTGAAGCTGTCCGGGACAGGGAGGGTGGCTACACCTTC	CSVEAVRDREGGYTF
few	TRBV10-1	.	TRBJ1-6	TGCGCCAGCAGTCCGGCCCTTGAGGGCTCACCCCTCCACTTT	CASSPALEGSPLHF
.	TRBV9	TRBD1	TRBJ2-7	TGTGCCAGCAGCACGCAGGGGGAAACCTACGAGCAGTACTTC	CASSTQGETYEQYF
.	TRBV5-8	TRBD1	TRBJ1-2	TGTGCCAGCAGCCGGACAGGTTACCCAAACTATGGCTACACCTTC	CASSRTGYPNYGYTF
.	TRBV24-1	.	TRBJ2-3	TGTGCCACCAGTGATTGGGGGACATGGATCGGTAGCACAGATACGCAGTATTTT	CATSDWGTWIGSTDTQYF
.	TRBV19	TRBD2	TRBJ2-1	TGTGCCAGTAGTCCCGGACTAGCGGGAGGGACGAAAATAAATGAGCAGTTCTTC	CASSPGLAGGTKINEQFF
.	TRBV10-3	TRBD1	TRBJ1-1	TGTGCCACCACAGGGGCAGGCACTGAAGCTTTCTTT	CATTGAGTEAFF
.	TRBV5-1	TRBD2	TRBJ2-3	TGCGCCAGCAGCAGACTAGCGAGGGGCACAGATACGCAGTATTTT	CASSRLARGTDTQYF
.	TRBV2	.	TRBJ1-2	TGTGCCAACAGATTTACAGGTTCAGCTAACTATGGCTACACCTTC	CANRFTGSANYGYTF
few	TRBV11-3	TRBD2	TRBJ2-1	TGTGCCAGCAGCCGCGGGGGGGCGAATGAGCAGTTCTTC	CASSRGGANEQFF
.	TRBV5-6	TRBD2	TRBJ2-3	TGTGCCAGCAGCTTGATAAGTCGCGGGAGGAGCACAGATACGCAGTATTTT	CASSLISRGRSTDTQYF
once	TRBV9	TRBD1	TRBJ2-5	TGTGCCAGCAGCGCCACGGGACAGGGGGCCCCAGAGACCCAGTACTTC	CASSATGQGAPETQYF
few	TRBV5-1	TRBD1	TRBJ1-2	TGCGCCAGCAGCTCAATAGGGACAGTCGGCAAGGGGCTTGACTATGGCTACACCTTC	CASSSIGTVGKGLDYGYTF
.	TRBV28	.	TRBJ1-6	TGTGCCAGCAGTCAAATTTACTTGCTCCACTTT	CASSQIYLLHF
.	TRBV7-2	TRBD2	TRBJ2-2	TGTGCCAGCAGCTTAGCCTCTCAGCGGGGGGTAGGCGGGGAGCTGTTTTTT	CASSLASQRGVGGELFF
.	TRBV2	TRBD1	TRBJ2-4	TGTGCCAGCAGTCGGACAGGGGTGGAAAACATTCAGTACTTC	CASSRTGVENIQYF
.	TRBV30	.	TRBJ1-1	TGTGCCTGGATTGGAAGACAAGCCCCTGAAGCTTTCTTT	CAWIGRQAPEAFF